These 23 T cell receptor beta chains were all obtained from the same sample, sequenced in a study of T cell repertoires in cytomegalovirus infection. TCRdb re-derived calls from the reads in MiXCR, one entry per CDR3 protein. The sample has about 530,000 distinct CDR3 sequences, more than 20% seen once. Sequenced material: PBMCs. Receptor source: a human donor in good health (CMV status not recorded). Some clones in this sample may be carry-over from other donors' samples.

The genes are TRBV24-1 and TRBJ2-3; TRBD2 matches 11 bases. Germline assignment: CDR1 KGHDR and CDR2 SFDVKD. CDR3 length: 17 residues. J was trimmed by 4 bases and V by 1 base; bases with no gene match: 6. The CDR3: CATSDFTSGSFADTQYF. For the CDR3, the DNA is TGTGCCACCAGTGATTTTACTAGCGGGAGTTTCGCAGATACGCAGTATTTT.

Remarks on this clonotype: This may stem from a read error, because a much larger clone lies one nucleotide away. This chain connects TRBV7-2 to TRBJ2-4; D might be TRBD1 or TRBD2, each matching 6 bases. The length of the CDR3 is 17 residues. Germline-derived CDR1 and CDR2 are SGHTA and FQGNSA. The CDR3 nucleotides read TGTGCCAGCAGCTCCCCACTAGGGGGGTCAGCCAAAACCATTCAGTACTTC. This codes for CASSSPLGGSAKTIQYF.

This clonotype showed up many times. The CDR3 coding sequence is TGTGCCAGCAGCCCATCTTTTCAAGAGACCCAGTACTTC. As protein: CASSPSFQETQYF. V and J are TRBV7-2 and TRBJ2-5, with D uncertain. V dropped 5 bases and J dropped 2 bases, with 9 bases sitting between them. The length of the CDR3 is 13 residues. Germline lookup yields CDR1 SGHTA and CDR2 FQGNSA.

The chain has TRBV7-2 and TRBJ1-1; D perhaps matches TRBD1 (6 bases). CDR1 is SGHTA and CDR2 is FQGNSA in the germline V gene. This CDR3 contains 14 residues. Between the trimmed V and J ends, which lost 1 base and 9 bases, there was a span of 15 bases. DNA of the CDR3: TGTGCCAGCAGCTTAGACAGGGCCTTACCTCAAGCTTTCTTT. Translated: CASSLDRALPQAFF.

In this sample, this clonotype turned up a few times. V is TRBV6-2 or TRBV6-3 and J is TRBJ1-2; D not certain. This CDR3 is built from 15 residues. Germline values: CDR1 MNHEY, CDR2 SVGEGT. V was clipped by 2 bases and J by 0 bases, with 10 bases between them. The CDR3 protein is CASSYGLGTNYGYTF. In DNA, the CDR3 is TGTGCCAGCAGTTACGGTTTGGGGACTAACTATGGCTACACCTTC.

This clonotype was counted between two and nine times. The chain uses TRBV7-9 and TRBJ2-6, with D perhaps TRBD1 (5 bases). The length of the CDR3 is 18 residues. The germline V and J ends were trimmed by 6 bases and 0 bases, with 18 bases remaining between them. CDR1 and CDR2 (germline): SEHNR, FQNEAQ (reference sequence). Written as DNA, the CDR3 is TGTGCCAGCAGAGCCGCAGGGCTGCCATCCTCTGGGGCCAACGTCCTGACTTTC. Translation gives CASRAAGLPSSGANVLTF.

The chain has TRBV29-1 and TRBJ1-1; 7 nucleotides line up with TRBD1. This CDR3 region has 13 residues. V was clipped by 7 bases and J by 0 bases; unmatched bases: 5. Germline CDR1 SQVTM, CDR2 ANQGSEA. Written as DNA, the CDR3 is TGCAGCGGGAGAGGGACAGTGAACACTGAAGCTTTCTTT. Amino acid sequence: CSGRGTVNTEAFF.

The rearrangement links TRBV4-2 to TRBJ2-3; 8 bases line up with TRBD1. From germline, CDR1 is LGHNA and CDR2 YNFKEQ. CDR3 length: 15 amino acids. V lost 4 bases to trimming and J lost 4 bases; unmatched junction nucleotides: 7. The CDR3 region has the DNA TGTGCCAGCAGCCCAACGGCGACAGGGGCAGATACGCAGTATTTT. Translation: CASSPTATGADTQYF.

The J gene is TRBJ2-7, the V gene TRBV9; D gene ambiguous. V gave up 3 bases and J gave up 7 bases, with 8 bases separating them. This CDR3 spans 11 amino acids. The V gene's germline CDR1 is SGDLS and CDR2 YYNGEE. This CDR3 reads CASSAFWEQYF. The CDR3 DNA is TGTGCCAGCAGCGCTTTTTGGGAGCAGTACTTC. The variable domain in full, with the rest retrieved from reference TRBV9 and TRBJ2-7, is DSGVTQTPKHLITATGQRVTLRCSPRSGDLSVYWYQQSLDQGLQFLIQYYNGEERAKGNILERFSAQQFPDLHSELNLSSLELGDSALYFCASSAFWEQYFGPGTRLTVT.

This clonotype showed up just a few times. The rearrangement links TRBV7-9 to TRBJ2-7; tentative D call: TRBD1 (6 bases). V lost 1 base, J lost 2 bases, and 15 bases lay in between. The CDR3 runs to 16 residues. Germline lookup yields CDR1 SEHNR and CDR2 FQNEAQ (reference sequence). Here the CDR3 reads CASSLVESGTTYEQYF. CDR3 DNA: TGTGCCAGCAGCTTAGTGGAATCTGGGACAACCTACGAGCAGTACTTC.

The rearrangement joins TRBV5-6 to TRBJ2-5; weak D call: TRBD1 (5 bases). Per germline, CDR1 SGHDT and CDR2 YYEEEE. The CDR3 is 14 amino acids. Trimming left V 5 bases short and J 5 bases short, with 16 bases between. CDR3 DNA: TGTGCCAGCAGAATCCAGGGCGGCTGGGAGACCCAGTACTTC. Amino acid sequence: CASRIQGGWETQYF.

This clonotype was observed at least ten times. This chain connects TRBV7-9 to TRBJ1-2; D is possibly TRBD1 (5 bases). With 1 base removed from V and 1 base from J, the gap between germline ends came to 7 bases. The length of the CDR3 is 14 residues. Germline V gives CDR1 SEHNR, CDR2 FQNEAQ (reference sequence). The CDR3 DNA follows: TGTGCCAGCAGCTTAGGGACAATTAACTATGGCTACACCTTC. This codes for CASSLGTINYGYTF.

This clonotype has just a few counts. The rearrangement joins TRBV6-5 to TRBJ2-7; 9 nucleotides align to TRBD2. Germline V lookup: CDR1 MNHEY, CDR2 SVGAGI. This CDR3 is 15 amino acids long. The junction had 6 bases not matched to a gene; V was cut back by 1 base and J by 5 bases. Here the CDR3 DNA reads TGTGCCAGCAGTTACTTTAGCGGGAGCAACCACGAGCAGTACTTC. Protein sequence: CASSYFSGSNHEQYF.

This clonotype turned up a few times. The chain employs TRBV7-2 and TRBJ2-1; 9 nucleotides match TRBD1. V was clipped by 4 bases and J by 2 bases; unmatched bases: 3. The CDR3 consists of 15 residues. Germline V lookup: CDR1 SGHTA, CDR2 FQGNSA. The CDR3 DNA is TGTGCCAGCAGCTCCGACAGGGGGGCCTACAATGAGCAGTTCTTC. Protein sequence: CASSSDRGAYNEQFF.

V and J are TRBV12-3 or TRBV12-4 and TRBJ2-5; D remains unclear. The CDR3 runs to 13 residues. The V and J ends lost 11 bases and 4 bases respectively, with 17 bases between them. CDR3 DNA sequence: TGTGCCGTAGGTGCTAGAGAGGCAGAGACCCAGTACTTC. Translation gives CAVGAREAETQYF.

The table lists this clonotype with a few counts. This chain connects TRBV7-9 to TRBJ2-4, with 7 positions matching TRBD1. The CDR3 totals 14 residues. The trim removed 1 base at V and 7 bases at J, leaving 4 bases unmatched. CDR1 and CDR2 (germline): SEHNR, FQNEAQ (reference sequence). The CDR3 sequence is CASSLDRGWNIQYF. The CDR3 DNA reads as TGTGCCAGCAGCTTAGACAGGGGATGGAACATTCAGTACTTC. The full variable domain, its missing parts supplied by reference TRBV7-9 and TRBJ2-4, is DTGVSQNPRHKITKRGQNVTFRCDPISEHNRLYWYRQTLGQGPEFLTYFQNEAQLEKSRLLSDRFSAERPKGSFSTLEIQRTEQGDSAMYLCASSLDRGWNIQYFGAGTRLSVL.

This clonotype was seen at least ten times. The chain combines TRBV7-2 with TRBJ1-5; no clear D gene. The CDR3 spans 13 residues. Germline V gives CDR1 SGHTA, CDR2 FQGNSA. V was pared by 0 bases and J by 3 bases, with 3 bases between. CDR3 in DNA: TGTGCCAGCAGCTTAGCTAACAATCAGCCCCAGCATTTT. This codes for CASSLANNQPQHF.

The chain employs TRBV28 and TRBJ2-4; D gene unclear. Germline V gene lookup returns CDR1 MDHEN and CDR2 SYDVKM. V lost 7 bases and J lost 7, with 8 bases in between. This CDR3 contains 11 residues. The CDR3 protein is CASTRQNIQYF. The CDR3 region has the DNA TGTGCCAGCACCCGGCAGAACATTCAGTACTTC.

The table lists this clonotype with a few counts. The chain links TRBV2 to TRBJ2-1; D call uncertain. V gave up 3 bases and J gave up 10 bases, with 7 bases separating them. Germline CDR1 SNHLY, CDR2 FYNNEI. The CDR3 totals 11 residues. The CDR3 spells CASSDGSEQFF. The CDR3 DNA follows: TGTGCCAGCAGTGATGGAAGCGAGCAGTTCTTC. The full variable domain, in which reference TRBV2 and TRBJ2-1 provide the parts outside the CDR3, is EPEVTQTPSHQVTQMGQEVILRCVPISNHLYFYWYRQILGQKVEFLVSFYNNEISEKSEIFDDQFSVERPDGSNFTLKIRSTKLEDSAMYFCASSDGSEQFFGPGTRLTVL.

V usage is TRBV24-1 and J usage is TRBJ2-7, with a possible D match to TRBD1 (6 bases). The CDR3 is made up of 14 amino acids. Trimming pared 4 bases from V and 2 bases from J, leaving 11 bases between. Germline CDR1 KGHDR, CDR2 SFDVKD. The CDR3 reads CATSDPGTPYEQYV. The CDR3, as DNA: TGTGCCACCAGTGACCCCGGGACACCCTACGAGCAGTACGTC.

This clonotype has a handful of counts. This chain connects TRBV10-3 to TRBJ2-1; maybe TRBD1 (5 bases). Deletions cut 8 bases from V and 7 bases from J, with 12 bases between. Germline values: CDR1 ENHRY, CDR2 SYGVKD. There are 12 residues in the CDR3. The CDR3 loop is CAIGAVQNEQFF. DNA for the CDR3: TGTGCCATCGGGGCGGTCCAGAATGAGCAGTTCTTC.

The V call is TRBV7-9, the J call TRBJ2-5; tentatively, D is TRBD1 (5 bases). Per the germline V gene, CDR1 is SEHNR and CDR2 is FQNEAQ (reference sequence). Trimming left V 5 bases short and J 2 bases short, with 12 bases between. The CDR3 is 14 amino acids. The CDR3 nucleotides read TGTGCCAGCAGCCCGTGGACATATCAAGAGACCCAGTACTTC. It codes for CASSPWTYQETQYF.

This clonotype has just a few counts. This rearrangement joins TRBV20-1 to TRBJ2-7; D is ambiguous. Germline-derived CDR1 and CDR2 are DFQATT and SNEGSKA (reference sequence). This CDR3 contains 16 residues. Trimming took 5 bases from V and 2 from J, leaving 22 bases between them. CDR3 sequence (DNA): TGCAGTGCTCCAACCTTATCACCTCTAGGAACCTACGAGCAGTACGTC. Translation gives CSAPTLSPLGTYEQYV.